A single sample gave rise to the 21 T cell receptor beta chains below, sequenced in a study of regulatory T cells in long-lasting Graves disease. The time point was: newly diagnosed GD, antithyroid drugs for less than 3 months. RNA extracted from PBMCs served as the sequencing template. Construction of the TCR beta libraries employed iRepertoire HTBI primers in conjunction with Arm-PCR of CDR3 regions. TCRdb ran MiXCR on the multiplex PCR reads and lists one entry per CDR3 protein. The sample records 600,000 to 650,000 distinct CDR3 sequences, 15% to 20% being singletons. These data were also filed under a second study, of T cells in Graves' hyperthyroidism and ophthalmopathy.

The input for sequencing was peripheral blood mononuclear cells (PBMCs), taken at new diagnosis, from a patient treated with antithyroid drugs. The source is a woman in her thirties with Graves disease.

This clonotype was seen ten or more times. A read error is the likely source, as a far larger clone sits one nucleotide away. The rearrangement joins TRBV6-5 to TRBJ1-1; no definite D call. The germline CDR1 and CDR2 sequences are MNHEY and SVGAGI. The CDR3 totals 12 residues. V was clipped by 2 bases and J by 4 bases, with 5 bases between them. The CDR3 sequence is CASSYPVTEAFF. The DNA of the CDR3 is TGTGCCAGCAGTTACCCCGTCACTGAAGCTTTCTTT.

The chain combines TRBV10-1 with TRBJ2-3, with TRBD2 matching 8 bases. Germline CDR1 WNHNN, CDR2 SYGVQD (reference sequence). V dropped 8 bases and J dropped 1; count of bases not matched to a gene: 8. The CDR3 totals 15 residues. The CDR3 here is CASGSAGERTDTQYF. The CDR3 DNA sequence: TGCGCCAGCGGTTCAGCGGGAGAACGCACAGATACGCAGTATTTT.

This clonotype has just a few counts. The chain uses TRBV29-1 and TRBJ2-1, with D hard to call. Germline CDR1 and CDR2: SQVTM and ANQGSEA. CDR3 size: 15 residues. Trimming stripped 6 bases from V and 1 base from J, with 16 bases between. The CDR3 here is CSVKSGVYSYNEQFF. As DNA, the CDR3 is TGCAGCGTAAAAAGTGGGGTTTATTCCTACAATGAGCAGTTCTTC.

This clonotype was detected ten times or more. The J gene is TRBJ2-7, the V gene TRBV9, with 13 bases that match TRBD2. Germline-derived CDR1 and CDR2 are SGDLS and YYNGEE. The CDR3 extends over 16 amino acids. J was trimmed by 6 bases and V by 0 bases; bases with no gene match: 6. The CDR3 sequence: CASSVGPGLAGSEQYF. The CDR3 coding sequence is TGTGCCAGCAGCGTAGGCCCGGGACTAGCGGGATCCGAGCAGTACTTC.

This clonotype was recorded at least ten times. The rearrangement uses TRBV2 and TRBJ2-5, with TRBD1 matching 9 bases. The J call may be mistaken, given a closer DNA end match to TRBJ2-1. The length of the CDR3 is 15 residues. Germline V gene lookup returns CDR1 SNHLY and CDR2 FYNNEI. This chain's CDR3 is CASSEEQGAHNEQFF. In nucleotides, the CDR3 is TGTGCCAGCAGTGAAGAACAGGGGGCCCACAATGAGCAGTTCTTC.

As concerns this clonotype: This may come from a read error, since a much larger clone is one base off. The J gene is TRBJ1-1, the V gene TRBV11-2; D is undetermined. This CDR3 spans 14 amino acids. The ends were cut back, 8 bases at V and 4 bases at J, with 17 bases in the middle. Germline values: CDR1 SGHAT, CDR2 FQNNGV. The CDR3 sequence is CASGPGFASTEAFF. CDR3 nucleotides: TGTGCCAGCGGCCCCGGTTTCGCTTCCACTGAAGCTTTCTTT.

This clonotype was observed many times. The chain links TRBV7-2 to TRBJ1-1; maybe TRBD1 (5 bases). Per the germline V gene, CDR1 is SGHTA and CDR2 is FQGNSA. The CDR3 is 14 residues long. V shed 2 bases and J shed 8 bases, with 15 bases lying between them. The CDR3 coding sequence is TGTGCCAGCAGCTTAAGATTGGGAGGGGCGGAAGCTTTCTTT. Its protein product is CASSLRLGGAEAFF.

This clonotype occurred a few times. The CDR3 is CASSEARVGRPSSYEQYF. CDR3 coding DNA: TGTGCCAGCAGTGAAGCGCGGGTTGGACGGCCTAGCTCCTACGAGCAGTACTTC. The V call is TRBV6-1, the J call TRBJ2-7, with TRBD2 as a possible D gene (5 bases). The germline V gene encodes CDR1 MNHNS and CDR2 SASEGT. V lost 0 bases and J 0 bases, leaving 18 bases between the germline ends. The CDR3 totals 18 residues.

V is TRBV5-1 and J is TRBJ1-3; D gene unclear. Germline V CDR1 and CDR2: SGHRS, YFSETQ. CDR3 length: 16 residues. Trimming stripped 4 bases from V and 0 bases from J, with 14 bases between. The CDR3 nucleotides are TGCGCCAGCAGCCCTGGACTGCACAGCTCTGGAAACACCATATATTTT. Amino acids: CASSPGLHSSGNTIYF.

This clonotype was counted ten times or more. The chain joins TRBV14 to TRBJ2-7; no definite D call. Germline CDR1 is SGHDN and CDR2 is FVKESK. This CDR3 is built from 16 residues. V lost 4 bases and J 7 bases, leaving 23 bases between the germline ends. CDR3 in DNA: TGTGCCAGCAGCCGTACCCGGGCCGCTGATCGGAGTGAGCAGTACTTC. It codes for CASSRTRAADRSEQYF.

This clonotype was seen more than once but under ten times. The rearrangement joins TRBV24-1 to TRBJ2-3; D gene unclear. Gene TRBJ2-5 matches the end of the DNA better, so the J call may be wrong. CDR3 size: 13 residues. Germline CDR1 reads KGHDR; CDR2 reads SFDVKD. This CDR3 reads CATSVDGVGAQYF. The CDR3 bases are TGTGCCACCAGTGTAGATGGGGTTGGGGCCCAGTACTTC.

This clonotype was found many times. The chain combines TRBV29-1 with TRBJ1-2; D call uncertain. V was trimmed by 4 bases and J by 2 bases, leaving 8 bases between them. The CDR3 covers 12 residues. CDR1 is SQVTM, CDR2 ANQGSEA, per germline. In nucleotides, the CDR3 is TGCAGCGTTGGGACGACAAACTATGGCTACACCTTC. Residues: CSVGTTNYGYTF. Full variable domain (rest looked up from reference TRBV29-1 and TRBJ1-2): SAVISQKPSRDICQRGTSLTIQCQVDSQVTMMFWYRQQPGQSLTLIATANQGSEATYESGFVIDKFPISRPNLTFSTLTVSNMSPEDSSIYLCSVGTTNYGYTFGSGTRLTVV.

This chain connects TRBV29-1 to TRBJ1-2; D not resolved. The germline V gene encodes CDR1 SQVTM and CDR2 ANQGSEA. CDR3 length: 16 amino acids. The ends were cut back, 0 bases at V and 0 bases at J, with 14 bases in the middle. In DNA, the CDR3 is TGCAGCGTTGAAGATCTAACGAGGATATCTAACTATGGCTACACCTTC. Translated: CSVEDLTRISNYGYTF.

The sample holds a few counts of this clonotype. CDR3 sequence (DNA): TGCAGTGCTGGAACCCGGGACTCCTACAATGAGCAGTTCTTC. Protein: CSAGTRDSYNEQFF. The chain carries TRBV20-1 and TRBJ2-1, with TRBD2 as a possible D gene (5 bases). Germline V gene sequence: CDR1 DFQATT, CDR2 SNEGSKA (reference sequence). The CDR3 length is 14 residues. Deletions cut 5 bases from V and 0 bases from J, with 11 bases between.

The chain links TRBV20-1 to TRBJ1-2; no definite D call. Trimming pared 2 bases from V and 8 bases from J, leaving 18 bases between. This CDR3 has 14 residues. Per germline, CDR1 DFQATT and CDR2 SNEGSKA (reference sequence). The CDR3 reads CSARTTRGEEGYTF. DNA for the CDR3: TGCAGTGCTAGAACGACCCGGGGTGAAGAAGGCTACACCTTC.

In its sample, this clonotype was seen many times. The chain recombines TRBV6-5 with TRBJ2-5; tentative D call: TRBD1 (5 bases). Germline V gene lookup returns CDR1 MNHEY and CDR2 SVGAGI. V shed 2 bases and J shed 10 bases, with 20 bases lying between them. CDR3 length: 15 residues. The DNA of the CDR3 is TGTGCCAGCAGTTACAAGGACACCGGTCGAAGGGACCAGTACTTC. Amino acid sequence: CASSYKDTGRRDQYF.

This clonotype was observed many times. This rearrangement joins TRBV7-2 to TRBJ1-1; D is perhaps TRBD1 (5 bases). CDR1 and CDR2 (germline): SGHTA, FQGNSA. CDR3 length: 14 amino acids. V dropped 2 bases and J dropped 4 bases, with 11 bases sitting between them. CDR3 sequence: CASSLRGVSTEAFF. CDR3 nucleotide sequence: TGTGCCAGCAGCTTAAGGGGTGTATCCACTGAAGCTTTCTTT.

In its sample, this clonotype was seen many times. The CDR3 nucleotides are TGCAGTGCTAGAGATAGGGGAGGGAGCAATCAGCCCCAGCATTTT. Encoded protein: CSARDRGGSNQPQHF. The rearrangement links TRBV20-1 to TRBJ1-5; the D gene is possibly TRBD1 (5 bases). The V end lost 0 bases, the J end lost 1 base, and 10 bases lay between the germline ends. Germline lookup yields CDR1 DFQATT and CDR2 SNEGSKA (reference sequence). CDR3 length: 15 amino acids.

This clonotype came up a few times. V usage is TRBV4-1 and J usage is TRBJ2-1; D is perhaps TRBD1 or TRBD2 (5 bases each). Trimming took off 1 base at V and 8 bases at J, with 12 bases between the two ends. The CDR3 runs 14 residues. CDR1 is MGHRA and CDR2 is YSYEKL in the germline V gene. The CDR3 spells CASSQGWGIDEQFF. Written as DNA, the CDR3 is TGCGCCAGCAGCCAAGGATGGGGGATCGATGAGCAGTTCTTC.

The chain combines TRBV3-1 with TRBJ1-1; D call uncertain. The CDR3 extends over 15 amino acids. Germline V gene sequence: CDR1 LGHDT, CDR2 YNNKEL (reference sequence). Trimming took 4 bases from V and 2 from J, leaving 14 bases between them. Written as DNA, the CDR3 is TGTGCCAGCAGCCCTCTTGGATCGTTTAACACTGAAGCTTTCTTT. The encoded protein is CASSPLGSFNTEAFF.

In its sample, this clonotype was seen many times. The chain employs TRBV6-2 or TRBV6-3 and TRBJ1-1; no clear D. Between the trimmed V and J ends, which lost 6 bases and 2 bases, there was a span of 13 bases. The germline gives CDR1 MNHEY, CDR2 SVGEGT. This CDR3 contains 14 residues. The chain's CDR3 is CASRRLDTNTEAFF. The CDR3 region has the DNA TGTGCCAGCAGAAGACTCGACACCAACACTGAAGCTTTCTTT.